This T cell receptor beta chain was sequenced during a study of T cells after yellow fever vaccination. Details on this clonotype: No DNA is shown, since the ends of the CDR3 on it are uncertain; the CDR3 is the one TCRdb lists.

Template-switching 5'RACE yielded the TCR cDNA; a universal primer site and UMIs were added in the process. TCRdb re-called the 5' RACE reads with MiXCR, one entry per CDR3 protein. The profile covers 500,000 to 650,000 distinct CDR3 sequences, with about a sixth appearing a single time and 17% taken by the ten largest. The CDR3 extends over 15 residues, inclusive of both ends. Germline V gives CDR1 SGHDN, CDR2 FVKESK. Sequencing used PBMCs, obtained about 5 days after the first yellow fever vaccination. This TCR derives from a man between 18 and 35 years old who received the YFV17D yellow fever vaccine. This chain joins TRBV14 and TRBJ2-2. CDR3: CASSRQYFGSGELFF.